This paragraph reports one T cell receptor beta chain. This specimen belongs to a study of blood T cells in healthy people across ages. The use of a sample-barcoded 5' primer and a J-beta primer mix characterized a second PCR of 7 to 11 cycles. Each CDR3 protein gets one entry after TCRdb re-called the 5' RACE reads with MiXCR. The data show about 1.4 million distinct CDR3 sequences, 55% to 75% seen once. Germline CDR1 SGHRS, CDR2 YFSETQ. V lost 5 bases and J lost 4, with 18 bases in between. The CDR3 runs to 15 residues. The source of this sequence is a man between 18 and 29 years old in good health. The rearrangement uses TRBV5-1 and TRBJ1-1; possible D gene TRBD1, 6 bases. The source material was blood. The CDR3 region is CASREEQGDFTEAFF. CDR3 coding DNA: TGCGCCAGCAGAGAAGAACAGGGCGATTTCACTGAAGCTTTCTTT.